This T cell receptor (beta chain) comes out of a study of blood T cell repertoires in COVID-19. Study in general: COVID-19 samples, acute and convalescent, were from the United States, Italy and Spain. PBMCs, B-cell-depleted T cells, or T cells provided the cDNA or gDNA that made up the material.

Authors' methods: The assay estimated nucleated cells by amplifying reference gene primers. Some clones are missing from TCRdb's copy, which holds only in-frame ones; the method was immunoSEQ multiplex PCR. V, J and clone size derive from that table, while D and trimming were established from the DNA sequence. Of a few hundred thousand clones in the sample, 65% to 85% were seen once. The CDR3 has 14 amino acids. The V and J ends lost 5 bases and 6 bases, in that order; junction bases with no gene match: 4. Germline values: CDR1 LNHDA, CDR2 SQIVND (reference sequence). It was during active infection that Seattle patients were enrolled and then longitudinally followed.

This sequence was found in a person aged 70 to 85 with COVID-19, enrolled during active disease. The specimen sequenced was peripheral blood. This chain uses TRBV19 with TRBJ2-2; 9 bases align to TRBD2. The CDR3 protein is CASSWREGSGELFF. The CDR3 DNA reads as TGTGCCAGTAGTTGGCGGGAGGGGTCCGGGGAGCTGTTTTTT.